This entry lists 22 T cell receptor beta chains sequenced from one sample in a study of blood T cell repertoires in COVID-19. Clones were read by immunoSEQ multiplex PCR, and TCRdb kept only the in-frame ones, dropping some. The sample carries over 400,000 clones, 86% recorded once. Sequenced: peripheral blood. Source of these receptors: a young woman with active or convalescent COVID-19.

As DNA, the CDR3 is TGCAGCGTTGAAGGGGAGCCCTACGAGCAGTACTTC. Its translation: CSVEGEPYEQYF. This rearrangement joins TRBV29-1 to TRBJ2-7; D might be TRBD2 (5 bases). V shed 1 base and J shed 2 bases, with 6 bases lying between them. The CDR3 totals 12 residues. Germline CDR1 is SQVTM and CDR2 is ANQGSEA.

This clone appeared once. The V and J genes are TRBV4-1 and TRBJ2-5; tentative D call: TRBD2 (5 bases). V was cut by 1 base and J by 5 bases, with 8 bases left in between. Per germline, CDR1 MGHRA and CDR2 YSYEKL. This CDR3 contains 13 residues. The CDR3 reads CASSQGVAETQYF. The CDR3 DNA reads TGCGCCAGCAGCCAAGGAGTAGCGGAGACCCAGTACTTC.

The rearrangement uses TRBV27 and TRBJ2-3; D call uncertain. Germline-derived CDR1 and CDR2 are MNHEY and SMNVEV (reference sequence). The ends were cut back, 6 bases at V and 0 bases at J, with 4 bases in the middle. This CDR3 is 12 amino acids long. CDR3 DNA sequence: TGTGCCAGCAGCCCTAGCACAGATACGCAGTATTTT. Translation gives CASSPSTDTQYF.

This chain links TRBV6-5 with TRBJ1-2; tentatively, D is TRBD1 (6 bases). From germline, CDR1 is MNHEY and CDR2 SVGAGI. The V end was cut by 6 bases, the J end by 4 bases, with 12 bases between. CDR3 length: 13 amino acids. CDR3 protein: CASSRYRAYGYTF. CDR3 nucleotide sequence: TGTGCCAGCAGCCGATACAGGGCCTATGGCTACACCTTC.

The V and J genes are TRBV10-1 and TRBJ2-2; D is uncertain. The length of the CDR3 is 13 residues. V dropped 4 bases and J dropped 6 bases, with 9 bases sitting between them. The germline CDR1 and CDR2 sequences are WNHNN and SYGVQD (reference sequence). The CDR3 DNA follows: TGCGCCAGCAGTGGGTCCCGGTCCGGGGAGCTGTTTTTT. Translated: CASSGSRSGELFF.

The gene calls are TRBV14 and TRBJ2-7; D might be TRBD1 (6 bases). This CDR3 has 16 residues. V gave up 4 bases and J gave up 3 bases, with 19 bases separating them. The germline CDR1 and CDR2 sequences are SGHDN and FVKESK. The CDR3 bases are TGTGCCAGCAGCCTTGATAAGGGGGACCGATTCTACGAGCAGTACTTC. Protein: CASSLDKGDRFYEQYF.

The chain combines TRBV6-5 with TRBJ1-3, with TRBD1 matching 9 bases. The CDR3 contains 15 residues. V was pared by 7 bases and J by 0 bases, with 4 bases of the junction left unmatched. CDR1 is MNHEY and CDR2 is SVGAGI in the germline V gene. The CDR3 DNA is TGTGCCAGCACGGGACAGGGCATCTCTGGAAACACCATATATTTT. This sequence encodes CASTGQGISGNTIYF.

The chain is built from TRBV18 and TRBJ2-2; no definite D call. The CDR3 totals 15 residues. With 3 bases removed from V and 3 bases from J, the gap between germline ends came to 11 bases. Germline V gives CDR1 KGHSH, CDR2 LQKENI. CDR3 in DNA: TGTGCCAGCTCACCTTCAGGCACGGACACCGGGGAGCTGTTTTTT. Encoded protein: CASSPSGTDTGELFF. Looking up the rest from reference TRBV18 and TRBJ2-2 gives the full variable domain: NAGVMQNPRHLVRRRGQEARLRCSPMKGHSHVYWYRQLPEEGLKFMVYLQKENIIDESGMPKERFSAEFPKEGPSILRIQQVVRGDSAAYFCASSPSGTDTGELFFGEGSRLTVL.

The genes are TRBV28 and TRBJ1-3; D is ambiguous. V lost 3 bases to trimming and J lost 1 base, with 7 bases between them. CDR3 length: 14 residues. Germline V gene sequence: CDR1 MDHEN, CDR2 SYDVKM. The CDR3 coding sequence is TGTGCCAGCAGTTTCACAGAATCTGGAAACACCATATATTTT. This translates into CASSFTESGNTIYF.

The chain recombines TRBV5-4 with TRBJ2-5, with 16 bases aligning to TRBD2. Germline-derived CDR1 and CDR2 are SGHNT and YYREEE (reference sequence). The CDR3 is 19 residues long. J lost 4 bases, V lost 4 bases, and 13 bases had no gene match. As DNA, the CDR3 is TGTGCCAGCAGCACGGGACTAGCGGGGGGGTTTGAGGTCCGAGAGACCCAGTACTTC. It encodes CASSTGLAGGFEVRETQYF.

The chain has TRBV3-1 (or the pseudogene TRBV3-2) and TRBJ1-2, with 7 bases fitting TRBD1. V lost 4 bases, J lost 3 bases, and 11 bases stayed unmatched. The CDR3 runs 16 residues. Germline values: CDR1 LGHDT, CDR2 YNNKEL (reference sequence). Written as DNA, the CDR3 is TGTGCCAGCAGCCGGTTGACAGGGCGATGGGACTATGGCTACACCTTC. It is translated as CASSRLTGRWDYGYTF.

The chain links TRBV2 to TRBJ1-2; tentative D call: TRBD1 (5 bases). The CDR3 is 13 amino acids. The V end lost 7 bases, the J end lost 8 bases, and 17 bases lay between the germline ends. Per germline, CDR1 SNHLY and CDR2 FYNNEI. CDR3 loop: CASTSGLNVGYTF. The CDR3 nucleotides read TGTGCCAGCACCTCAGGGCTTAACGTGGGCTACACCTTC.

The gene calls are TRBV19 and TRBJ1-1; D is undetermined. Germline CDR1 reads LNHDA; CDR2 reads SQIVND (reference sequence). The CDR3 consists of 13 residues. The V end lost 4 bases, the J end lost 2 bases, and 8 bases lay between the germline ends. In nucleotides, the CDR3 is TGTGCCAGTAGTACCGGGAGCAACACTGAAGCTTTCTTT. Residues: CASSTGSNTEAFF.

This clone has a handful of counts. The CDR3 sequence is CASSQDAGTGDEKLFF. The CDR3 DNA reads TGTGCCAGCAGCCAAGATGCTGGGACAGGGGATGAAAAACTGTTTTTT. The chain links TRBV14 to TRBJ1-4, with 10 bases fitting TRBD1. Losses at the gene ends were 0 bases for V and 6 bases for J; bases not matched to a gene: 4. CDR3 length: 16 residues. The germline V gene encodes CDR1 SGHDN and CDR2 FVKESK. Full variable domain (rest looked up from reference TRBV14 and TRBJ1-4): EAGVTQFPSHSVIEKGQTVTLRCDPISGHDNLYWYRRVMGKEIKFLLHFVKESKQDESGMPNNRFLAERTGGTYSTLKVQPAELEDSGVYFCASSQDAGTGDEKLFFGSGTQLSVL.

In DNA form, the CDR3 reads TGTGCCAGCTCACCGTCTGAAGGGGACTACGAGCAGTACTTC. Its protein is CASSPSEGDYEQYF. V gene TRBV18 combines with J gene TRBJ2-7; perhaps TRBD1 as D (5 bases). V was shortened by 3 bases and J by 3 bases, with 12 bases between the two germline ends. Germline CDR1 KGHSH, CDR2 LQKENI. The CDR3 length is 14 residues.

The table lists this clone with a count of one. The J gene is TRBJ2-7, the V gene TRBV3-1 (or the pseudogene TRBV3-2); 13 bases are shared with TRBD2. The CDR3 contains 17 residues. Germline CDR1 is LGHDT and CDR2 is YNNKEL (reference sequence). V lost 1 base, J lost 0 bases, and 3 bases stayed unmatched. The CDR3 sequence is CASSQGGLAGRSYEQYF. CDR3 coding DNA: TGTGCCAGCAGCCAAGGGGGACTAGCGGGGCGCTCCTACGAGCAGTACTTC.

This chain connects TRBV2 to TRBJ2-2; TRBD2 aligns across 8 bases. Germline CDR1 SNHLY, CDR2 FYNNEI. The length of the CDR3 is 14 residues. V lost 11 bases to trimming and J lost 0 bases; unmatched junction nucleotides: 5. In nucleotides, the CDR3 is TGTGCCGGGATAGCGGGGACGAACACCGGGGAGCTGTTTTTT. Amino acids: CAGIAGTNTGELFF.

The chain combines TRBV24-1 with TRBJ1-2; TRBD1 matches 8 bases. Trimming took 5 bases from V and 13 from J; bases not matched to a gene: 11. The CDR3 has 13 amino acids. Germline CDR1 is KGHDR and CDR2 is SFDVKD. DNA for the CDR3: TGTGCCACCAGTGCCGACGGGACAGGCGAAATCACCTTC. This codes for CATSADGTGEITF.

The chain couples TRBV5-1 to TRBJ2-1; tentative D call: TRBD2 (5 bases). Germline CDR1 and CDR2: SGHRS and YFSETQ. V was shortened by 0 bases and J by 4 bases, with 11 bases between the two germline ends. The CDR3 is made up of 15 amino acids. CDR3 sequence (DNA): TGCGCCAGCAGCTTGGATGGTAGCGTATACAATGAGCAGTTCTTC. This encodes CASSLDGSVYNEQFF.

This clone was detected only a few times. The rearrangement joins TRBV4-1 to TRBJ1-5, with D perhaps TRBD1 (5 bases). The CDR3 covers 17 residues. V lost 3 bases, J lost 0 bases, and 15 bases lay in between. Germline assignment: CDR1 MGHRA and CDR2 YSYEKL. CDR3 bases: TGCGCCAGCAGCCAGAGAGCGGGGCGAGATAGCAATCAGCCCCAGCATTTT. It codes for CASSQRAGRDSNQPQHF.

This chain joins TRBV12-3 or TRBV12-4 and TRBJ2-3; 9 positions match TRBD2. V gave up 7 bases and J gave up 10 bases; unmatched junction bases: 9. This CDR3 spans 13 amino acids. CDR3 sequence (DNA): TGTGCCAGCACCCCGGGACTAGCATCTGCGCAGTATTTT. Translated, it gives CASTPGLASAQYF.

The CDR3 DNA sequence: TGTGCCAGCAGTGAAGCGCGGAGGGAGGTAAGCAATCAGCCCCAGCATTTT. Translated, it gives CASSEARREVSNQPQHF. The chain couples TRBV2 to TRBJ1-5; D unclear. V was shortened by 0 bases and J by 1 base, with 13 bases between the two germline ends. The CDR3 contains 17 residues. Looked up from germline, CDR1 is SNHLY and CDR2 is FYNNEI. Variable domain in full (rest from reference TRBV2 and TRBJ1-5): EPEVTQTPSHQVTQMGQEVILRCVPISNHLYFYWYRQILGQKVEFLVSFYNNEISEKSEIFDDQFSVERPDGSNFTLKIRSTKLEDSAMYFCASSEARREVSNQPQHFGDGTRLSIL.